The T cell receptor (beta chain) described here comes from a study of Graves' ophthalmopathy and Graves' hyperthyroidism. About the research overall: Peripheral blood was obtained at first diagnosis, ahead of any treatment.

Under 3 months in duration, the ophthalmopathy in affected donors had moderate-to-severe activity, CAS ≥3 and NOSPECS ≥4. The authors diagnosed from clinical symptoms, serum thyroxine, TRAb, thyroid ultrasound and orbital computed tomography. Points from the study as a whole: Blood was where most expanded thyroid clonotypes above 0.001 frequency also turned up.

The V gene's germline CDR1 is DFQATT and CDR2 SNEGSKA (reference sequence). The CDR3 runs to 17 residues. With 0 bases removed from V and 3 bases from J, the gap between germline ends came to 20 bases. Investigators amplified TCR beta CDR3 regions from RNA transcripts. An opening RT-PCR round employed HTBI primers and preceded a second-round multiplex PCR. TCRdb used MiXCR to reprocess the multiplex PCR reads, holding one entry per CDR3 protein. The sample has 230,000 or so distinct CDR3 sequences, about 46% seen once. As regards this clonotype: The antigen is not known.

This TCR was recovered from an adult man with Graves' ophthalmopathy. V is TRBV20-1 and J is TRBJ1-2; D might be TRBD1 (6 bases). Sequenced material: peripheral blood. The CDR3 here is CSARDSLQGNTDYGYTF. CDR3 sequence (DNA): TGCAGTGCTAGAGATTCGTTACAGGGTAATACGGACTATGGCTACACCTTC.